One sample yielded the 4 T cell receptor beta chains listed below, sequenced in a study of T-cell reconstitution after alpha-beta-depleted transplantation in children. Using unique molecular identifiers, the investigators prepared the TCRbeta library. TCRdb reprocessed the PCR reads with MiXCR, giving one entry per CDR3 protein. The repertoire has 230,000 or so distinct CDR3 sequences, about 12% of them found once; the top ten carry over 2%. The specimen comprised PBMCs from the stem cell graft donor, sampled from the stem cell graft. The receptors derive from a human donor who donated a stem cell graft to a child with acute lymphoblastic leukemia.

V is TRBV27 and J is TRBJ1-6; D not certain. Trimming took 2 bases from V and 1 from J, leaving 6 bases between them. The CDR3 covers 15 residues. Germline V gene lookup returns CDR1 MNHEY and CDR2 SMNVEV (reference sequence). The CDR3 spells CASSLGGSYNSPLHF. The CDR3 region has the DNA TGTGCCAGCAGTTTAGGCGGATCCTATAATTCACCCCTCCACTTT.

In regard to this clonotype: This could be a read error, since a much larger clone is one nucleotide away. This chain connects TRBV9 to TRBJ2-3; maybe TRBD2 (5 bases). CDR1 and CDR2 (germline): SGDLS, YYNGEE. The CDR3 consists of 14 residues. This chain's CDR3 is CAGSVDGGADTQYF. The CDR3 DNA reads TGTGCCGGCAGCGTAGATGGAGGAGCAGATACGCAGTATTTT.

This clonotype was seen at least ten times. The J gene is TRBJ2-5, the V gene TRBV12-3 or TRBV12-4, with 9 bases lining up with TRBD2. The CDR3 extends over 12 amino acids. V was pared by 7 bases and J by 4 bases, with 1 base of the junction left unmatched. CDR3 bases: TGTGCCAGCAAGCGGGGGGCAGAGACCCAGTACTTC. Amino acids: CASKRGAETQYF.

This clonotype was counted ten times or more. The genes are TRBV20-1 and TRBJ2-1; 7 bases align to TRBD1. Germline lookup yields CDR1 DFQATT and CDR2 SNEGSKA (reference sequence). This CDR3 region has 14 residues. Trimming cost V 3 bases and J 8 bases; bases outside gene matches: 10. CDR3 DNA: TGCAGTGCTAGTCCGGGACAGTCTGTCCATGAGCAGTTCTTC. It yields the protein CSASPGQSVHEQFF.